The 27 T cell receptor beta chains reported below all come from one sample, sequenced in a study of blood T cell repertoires in COVID-19. Assay: immunoSEQ multiplex PCR; the TCRdb copy retains only in-frame clones and omits some. The sample records hundreds of thousands of clones, about four fifths being singletons. The sequencing input was PBMCs or T cells enriched from blood (not recorded which). The receptors were gathered from a man in his forties or fifties who had been exposed to COVID-19.

This chain uses TRBV11-2 with TRBJ2-2; D not certain. The V and J ends lost 5 bases and 5 bases respectively, with 9 bases between them. This CDR3 region has 13 residues. Germline CDR1 and CDR2: SGHAT and FQNNGV. The CDR3 region is CASSTQTTGELFF. DNA for the CDR3: TGTGCCAGCAGCACCCAGACTACCGGGGAGCTGTTTTTT. The variable domain in full, completed from reference TRBV11-2 and TRBJ2-2, reads EAGVAQSPRYKIIEKRQSVAFWCNPISGHATLYWYQQILGQGPKLLIQFQNNGVVDDSQLPKDRFSAERLKGVDSTLKIQPAKLEDSAVYLCASSTQTTGELFFGEGSRLTVL.

The rearrangement links TRBV4-1 to TRBJ2-2; 9 nucleotides match TRBD2. The CDR3 covers 16 residues. Germline loops: CDR1 MGHRA, CDR2 YSYEKL. The junction had 6 bases not matched to a gene; V was cut back by 3 bases and J by 4 bases. CDR3 DNA: TGCGCCAGCAGCCAGGCGGGGGGGGTGAGCACCGGGGAGCTGTTTTTT. Translation gives CASSQAGGVSTGELFF.

The V and J genes are TRBV6-5 and TRBJ2-7, with D possibly matching TRBD1 (6 bases). The ends were cut back, 4 bases at V and 3 bases at J, with 13 bases in the middle. This CDR3 is 14 amino acids long. Germline CDR1 and CDR2: MNHEY and SVGAGI. The CDR3 coding sequence is TGTGCCAGCAGTTCGACGGGACACCTCTACGAGCAGTACTTC. Residues: CASSSTGHLYEQYF.

Concerning this clone itself: Additional DNA sequences in this sample encode the identical CDR3. The chain joins TRBV6-5 to TRBJ2-7; 8 positions agree with TRBD1. Germline CDR1 MNHEY, CDR2 SVGAGI. With 11 bases clipped from V and 2 bases from J, the junction kept 8 bases outside the gene matches. The CDR3 loop spans 13 amino acids. As DNA, the CDR3 is TGTGCCTCTCGGGGGACAGGACCCTACGAGCAGTACTTC. This codes for CASRGTGPYEQYF.

The V call is TRBV4-1, the J call TRBJ2-7; D ambiguous. The V gene's germline CDR1 is MGHRA and CDR2 YSYEKL. This CDR3 is built from 14 residues. V was trimmed by 4 bases and J by 3 bases, leaving 13 bases between them. The CDR3 DNA reads as TGCGCCAGCAGCCTCCAACAGAGAAGCTACGAGCAGTACTTC. This encodes CASSLQQRSYEQYF.

The chain carries TRBV30 and TRBJ2-2; D is uncertain. CDR1 is GTSNPN and CDR2 is SVGIG in the germline V gene (reference sequence). The CDR3 runs to 14 residues. CDR3: CALTSSLNTGELFF. In DNA, the CDR3 is TGTGCACTGACTTCTTCACTTAACACCGGGGAGCTGTTTTTT.

Here the CDR3 DNA reads TGTGCCAGCAGTGTTCCGCCAGGACAGGGTCAAACCCTCACTGAAGCTTTCTTT. It is translated as CASSVPPGQGQTLTEAFF. The V call is TRBV6-2 or TRBV6-3, the J call TRBJ1-1; 8 bases are a match to TRBD1. Germline CDR1 is MNHEY and CDR2 is SVGEGT. CDR3 length: 18 residues. With V trimmed by 5 bases and J by 4 bases, 18 bases remained unmatched.

The rearrangement joins TRBV5-4 to TRBJ2-7; 9 nucleotides agree with TRBD1. Germline trimming cut 5 bases from V and 5 bases from J; bases unmatched to any gene: 11. Germline loops: CDR1 SGHNT, CDR2 YYREEE (reference sequence). The CDR3 loop spans 15 amino acids. CDR3 coding DNA: TGTGCCAGCAGGCCAAGTTGGGACAGGGTCGACGAGCAGTACTTC. Protein product: CASRPSWDRVDEQYF.

The gene calls are TRBV7-6 and TRBJ2-5; 7 bases are shared with TRBD1. This CDR3 region has 14 residues. Trimming at V came to 3 bases and at J to 4 bases, leaving 5 bases not matched to a gene. From germline, CDR1 is SGHVS and CDR2 FNYEAQ. CDR3 coding DNA: TGTGCCAGCAGCTTTGACAGGGTAGGAGAGACCCAGTACTTC. Protein product: CASSFDRVGETQYF.

This sequence joins TRBV24-1 and TRBJ2-7; 7 bases line up with TRBD2. Trimming at V came to 4 bases and at J to 8 bases, leaving 7 bases not matched to a gene. Germline CDR1 is KGHDR and CDR2 is SFDVKD. The CDR3 spans 13 residues. CDR3 residues: CATSEASGSQQYF. The CDR3 bases are TGTGCCACCAGTGAGGCTAGCGGATCCCAGCAGTACTTC.

This chain's CDR3 is CASSPGDSYEQYF. CDR3 DNA sequence: TGCGCCAGCAGCCCAGGGGACTCCTACGAGCAGTACTTC. This chain uses TRBV10-1 with TRBJ2-7, with D tentatively TRBD1 (6 bases). The V end was cut by 6 bases, the J end by 0 bases, with 9 bases between. The CDR3 loop spans 13 amino acids. CDR1 is WNHNN and CDR2 is SYGVQD in the germline V gene (reference sequence).

J is TRBJ2-3 and V is TRBV5-8, with a tentative D call TRBD2 (6 bases). V shed 2 bases and J shed 1 base, with 14 bases lying between them. This CDR3 has 16 residues. The germline gives CDR1 SGHTS, CDR2 YDEGEE. The CDR3 spells CASSFSGTQRTDTQYF. CDR3 DNA: TGTGCCAGCAGCTTTAGCGGAACACAACGCACAGATACGCAGTATTTT.

The chain carries TRBV21-1 and TRBJ2-3; no DNA check was done on the table's D call, TRBD1. TRBV21-1 corresponds to a pseudogene. This CDR3 has 16 residues. The CDR3 bases are TGTGCCAGCAGCAGATCCCGGGACAGGGCCACAGATACGCAGTATTTT. Amino acids: CASSRSRDRATDTQYF.

This sequence joins TRBV6-5 and TRBJ1-1, with D unresolved. Germline V gene data show CDR1 as MNHEY and CDR2 as SVGAGI. The V and J ends lost 6 bases and 0 bases respectively, with 5 bases between them. This CDR3 is built from 12 residues. CDR3 coding DNA: TGTGCCAGCAGGGAGATGAACACTGAAGCTTTCTTT. As protein: CASREMNTEAFF.

This chain joins TRBV7-9 and TRBJ1-1; D possibly corresponds to TRBD1 (5 bases). Between the trimmed V and J ends, which lost 4 bases and 4 bases, there was a span of 16 bases. CDR1 is SEHNR and CDR2 is FQNEAQ in the germline V gene (reference sequence). The CDR3 is made up of 15 amino acids. The CDR3 bases are TGTGCCAGCAGCTCCGTTGGGGCAATGGGCACTGAAGCTTTCTTT. Translated, it gives CASSSVGAMGTEAFF.

The chain employs TRBV2 and TRBJ1-2; 12 bases agree with TRBD1. Germline lookup yields CDR1 SNHLY and CDR2 FYNNEI. The CDR3 has 17 residues. The V and J ends lost 6 bases and 8 bases, in that order; junction bases with no gene match: 16. CDR3: CASRATGWDRGPGGYTF. CDR3 coding DNA: TGTGCCAGCAGAGCGACGGGGTGGGACAGGGGGCCCGGAGGCTACACCTTC.

This chain links TRBV3-1 (or the pseudogene TRBV3-2) with TRBJ2-7; 10 nucleotides match TRBD1. The CDR3 covers 17 residues. From germline, CDR1 is LGHDT and CDR2 YNNKEL (reference sequence). The J segment lost 2 bases and the V segment lost 3 bases, leaving 10 bases of the junction unmatched. This CDR3 is CASSHPGQGPAPYEQYF. The CDR3 DNA reads TGTGCCAGCAGCCACCCGGGACAGGGGCCTGCCCCCTACGAGCAGTACTTC.

The chain links TRBV11-1 to TRBJ2-7; 10 bases are a match to TRBD1. Germline V gives CDR1 SGHAT, CDR2 FQDESV (reference sequence). The junction had 3 bases not matched to a gene; V was cut back by 1 base and J by 0 bases. The CDR3 has 16 amino acids. Here the CDR3 reads CASSLGTGGSSYEQYF. CDR3 coding DNA: TGTGCCAGCAGCTTAGGGACAGGGGGATCCTCCTACGAGCAGTACTTC.

J is TRBJ1-1 and V is TRBV6-5; 7 bases map to TRBD1. CDR3 length: 13 amino acids. Germline lookup yields CDR1 MNHEY and CDR2 SVGAGI. After removal of 7 bases from V and 1 base from J, the junction contained 3 bases not matched to a gene. CDR3 protein: CASKGGGNTEAFF. DNA for the CDR3: TGTGCCAGCAAAGGGGGCGGGAACACTGAAGCTTTCTTT.

This clone turned up a few times. V usage is TRBV27 and J usage is TRBJ1-5; 9 positions agree with TRBD1. Germline lookup yields CDR1 MNHEY and CDR2 SMNVEV (reference sequence). V dropped 2 bases and J dropped 9; count of bases not matched to a gene: 8. The CDR3 is 15 amino acids. The CDR3 DNA follows: TGTGCCAGCAGTTTAACGGGACAGGGCAATTGGCCCCAGCATTTT. Translation gives CASSLTGQGNWPQHF.

The chain has TRBV18 and TRBJ2-7; a weak D match, TRBD1 (6 bases). This CDR3 has 13 amino acids. Trimming took off 6 bases at V and 3 bases at J, with 12 bases between the two ends. Germline CDR1 is KGHSH and CDR2 is LQKENI. The chain's CDR3 is CASSPTGYYEQYF. The DNA for the CDR3 is TGTGCCAGCTCTCCTACAGGGTACTACGAGCAGTACTTC.

This chain joins TRBV30 and TRBJ2-1; the D is unclear. CDR1 is GTSNPN, CDR2 SVGIG, per germline (reference sequence). Trimming took 8 bases from V and 7 from J, leaving 12 bases between them. CDR3 size: 11 residues. CDR3 loop: CAATLLNEQFF. In DNA, the CDR3 is TGTGCCGCGACCCTACTAAATGAGCAGTTCTTC.

J is TRBJ2-1 and V is TRBV30, with unresolved D. This CDR3 is 13 amino acids long. The ends were cut back, 6 bases at V and 2 bases at J, with 11 bases in the middle. CDR1 GTSNPN and CDR2 SVGIG come from the germline V gene (reference sequence). This CDR3 reads CACTWPAYNEQFF. The CDR3 nucleotides read TGTGCCTGTACGTGGCCCGCCTACAATGAGCAGTTCTTC. Full variable domain (outside the CDR3, taken from reference TRBV30 and TRBJ2-1): SQTIHQWPATLVQPVGSPLSLECTVEGTSNPNLYWYRQAAGRGLQLLFYSVGIGQISSEVPQNLSASRPQDRQFILSSKKLLLSDSGFYLCACTWPAYNEQFFGPGTRLTVL.

This chain connects TRBV5-1 to TRBJ2-7, with D possibly TRBD1 on 6 matching bases. This CDR3 comprises 13 residues. The germline V gene encodes CDR1 SGHRS and CDR2 YFSETQ. Trimming removed 7 bases from V and 3 bases from J, with 14 bases in between. The CDR3 loop reads CASYTGLGYEQYF. CDR3 DNA sequence: TGCGCCAGCTATACAGGGCTTGGCTACGAGCAGTACTTC.

The DNA of the CDR3 is TGCAGCGTTGGGCGGGCCCAAGAGACCCAGTACTTC. Translation: CSVGRAQETQYF. V usage is TRBV29-1 and J usage is TRBJ2-5, with D possibly TRBD2 on 5 matching bases. The CDR3 spans 12 residues. With 4 bases removed from V and 1 base from J, the gap between germline ends came to 7 bases. The germline gives CDR1 SQVTM, CDR2 ANQGSEA.

V usage is TRBV18 and J usage is TRBJ1-4, with D uncertain. Trimming pared 3 bases from V and 6 bases from J, leaving 14 bases between. This CDR3 region has 15 residues. Germline V gene sequence: CDR1 KGHSH, CDR2 LQKENI. The CDR3 DNA is TGTGCCAGCTCACCCGACCCAGGATCTTATGAAAAACTGTTTTTT. Amino acids: CASSPDPGSYEKLFF.

The rearrangement links TRBV5-1 to TRBJ2-7; the D gene is possibly TRBD1 (5 bases). This CDR3 is 15 amino acids long. V lost 1 base and J 0 bases, leaving 11 bases between the germline ends. The V gene's germline CDR1 is SGHRS and CDR2 YFSETQ. The CDR3 nucleotides are TGCGCCAGCAGCTTGAATCCGGACAACTCCTACGAGCAGTACTTC. Amino acid sequence: CASSLNPDNSYEQYF.